The present T cell receptor beta chain was sequenced within a study of T cell responses to AZD1222 COVID-19 vaccine. A remark on this clone: The antigen is unknown.

Points from the study as a whole: The donor cohort was predominantly white British with a female majority, and clonal diversity may have been underestimated. None of the repertoires were sampled until the peak T cell response had passed. Baseline seropositives among AZD1222 recipients totaled only 5 or 6. Across spike, vaccine-associated CD4 TCRs were found, dominant at 160-218 and 743-854.

V was pared by 4 bases and J by 2 bases, with 12 bases between. Germline V gives CDR1 MNHEY, CDR2 SMNVEV (reference sequence). CDR3 length: 15 amino acids. Produced via immunoSEQ multiplex PCR; TCRdb's table is partial and in-frame only. The sample records roughly 89,000 clones, around 89% being singletons. The material sequenced was peripheral blood, taken on day 0 of MenACWY control vaccination. The TCR was taken from an adult in good health. This chain uses TRBV27 with TRBJ1-3; no definite D call. The DNA for the CDR3 is TGTGCCAGCAGTTCCTCCGACTTAACTGGAAACACCATATATTTT. It encodes CASSSSDLTGNTIYF.